This T cell receptor (beta chain) was retrieved from a study of blood T cell repertoires in COVID-19. Study-level background: Italy, Spain and the United States were the sources of the convalescent and acute COVID-19 samples. In each case, the material was cDNA or gDNA derived from T cells, B-cell-depleted T cells, or PBMCs.

The length of the CDR3 is 15 residues. The germline V and J ends were trimmed by 6 bases and 2 bases, with 16 bases remaining between them. CDR1 and CDR2 from the germline V gene are SGHKS and YYEKEE (reference sequence). Authors' data handling: By means of reference gene primer amplification, nucleated cell counts were estimated. Repertoires were generated with immunoSEQ multiplex PCR, while TCRdb's copy carries only in-frame clones and drops some. Clonal size and the V and J genes are those of that table, whereas D and trimming came from the DNA. This sample yields roughly 140,000 clones, of which around 87% are seen a single time; about 5.8% belongs to the top ten.

The sample comprised peripheral blood. The TCR was taken from a human donor in a cohort sampled during active COVID-19. The chain combines TRBV5-5 with TRBJ2-3, with D perhaps TRBD2 (7 bases). The CDR3 here is CASTWGGLDTDTQYF. CDR3 DNA sequence: TGTGCCAGCACTTGGGGGGGGCTAGACACAGATACGCAGTATTTT.